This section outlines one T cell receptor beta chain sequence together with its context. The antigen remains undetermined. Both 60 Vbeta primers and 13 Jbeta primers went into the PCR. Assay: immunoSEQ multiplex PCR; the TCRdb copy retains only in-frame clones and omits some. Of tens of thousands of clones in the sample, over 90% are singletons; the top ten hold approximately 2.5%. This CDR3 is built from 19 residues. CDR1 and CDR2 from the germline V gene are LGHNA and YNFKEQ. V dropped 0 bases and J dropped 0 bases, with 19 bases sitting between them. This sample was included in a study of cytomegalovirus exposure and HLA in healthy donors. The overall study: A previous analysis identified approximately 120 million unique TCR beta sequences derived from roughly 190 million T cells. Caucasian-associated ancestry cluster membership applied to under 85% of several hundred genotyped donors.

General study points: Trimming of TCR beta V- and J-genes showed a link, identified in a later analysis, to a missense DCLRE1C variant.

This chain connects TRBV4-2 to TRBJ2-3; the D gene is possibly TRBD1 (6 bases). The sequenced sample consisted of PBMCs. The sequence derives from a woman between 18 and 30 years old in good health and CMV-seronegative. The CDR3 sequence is CASSQDTPRRGTSTDTQYF. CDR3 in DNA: TGTGCCAGCAGCCAAGATACCCCCCGCAGGGGAACTAGCACAGATACGCAGTATTTT.